Presented here are 24 T cell receptor beta chains from one specimen sequenced in a study of T cell repertoires in cytomegalovirus infection. These receptors have no identified antigens. One entry per CDR3 protein, called by TCRdb with MiXCR from the reads. This sample has 300,000 or so distinct CDR3 sequences, with around a quarter found just once. Here the sequenced sample was cultured PBMCs, taken from culture after CMV antigen stimulation. The receptors were sampled from a human donor in good health (CMV status not recorded). Some clones in this sample may be carry-over from other donors' samples.

In this sample, this clonotype turned up a few times. The CDR3 sequence: CASSNQGWPLAKNIQYF. The DNA of the CDR3 is TGCGCCAGCAGCAATCAGGGGTGGCCCCTAGCCAAAAACATTCAGTACTTC. The genes are TRBV10-2 and TRBJ2-4, with a weak D call TRBD1 (6 bases). The CDR3 has 17 residues. The V gene's germline CDR1 is WSHSY and CDR2 SAAADI. The V gene lost 6 bases and the J gene lost 0 bases, with 18 bases spanning the gap.

Only a few counts were recorded for this clonotype. The V gene is TRBV12-3 or TRBV12-4, the J gene TRBJ1-3, with 8 positions matching TRBD1. The J segment lost 4 bases and the V segment lost 6 bases, leaving 5 bases of the junction unmatched. This CDR3 contains 14 residues. The CDR3 here is CASRQGAGGNTIYF. The CDR3 nucleotides are TGTGCCAGCAGGCAGGGGGCCGGGGGAAACACCATATATTTT.

J is TRBJ2-7 and V is TRBV6-1, with TRBD2 identical over 12 bases. The germline V gene has CDR1 MNHNS and CDR2 SASEGT. The CDR3 sequence is 14 residues long. The V and J ends lost 4 bases and 5 bases, in that order; junction bases with no gene match: 3. CDR3 residues: CASSASGRGNEQYV. CDR3 in DNA: TGTGCCAGCAGTGCTAGCGGGAGGGGCAACGAGCAGTACGTC.

This chain connects TRBV4-1 to TRBJ2-2; D ambiguous. Germline values: CDR1 MGHRA, CDR2 YSYEKL. This CDR3 spans 15 amino acids. The V end was cut by 0 bases, the J end by 1 base, with 6 bases between. CDR3 sequence (DNA): TGCGCCAGCAGCCAAGATGTCTGGAACACCGGGGAGCTGTTTTTT. Its translation is CASSQDVWNTGELFF.

This clonotype was seen only a few times. V gene TRBV10-3 combines with J gene TRBJ2-1; D is unresolved. V lost 0 bases and J lost 7, with 7 bases in between. Germline V gives CDR1 ENHRY, CDR2 SYGVKD. This CDR3 has 13 amino acids. CDR3 in DNA: TGTGCCATCAGTGAGTCCCCTAGAAATGAGCAGTTCTTC. Protein: CAISESPRNEQFF.

The V call is TRBV2, the J call TRBJ2-1; no firm D call. The CDR3 spans 15 residues. The germline gives CDR1 SNHLY, CDR2 FYNNEI. V shed 3 bases and J shed 4 bases, with 13 bases lying between them. CDR3 protein: CASSDRGPNYNEQFF. The DNA for the CDR3 is TGTGCCAGCAGTGACCGCGGTCCAAATTACAATGAGCAGTTCTTC.

This clonotype has only a few counts. The chain carries TRBV18 and TRBJ1-3, with TRBD1 identical over 7 bases. The germline V gene encodes CDR1 KGHSH and CDR2 LQKENI. V gave up 3 bases and J gave up 2 bases; unmatched junction bases: 7. This CDR3 spans 16 amino acids. In nucleotides, the CDR3 is TGTGCCAGCTCACCTCAACTTCAGGGGGCTGGAAACACCATATATTTT. This encodes CASSPQLQGAGNTIYF.

There are a few counts of this clonotype. V usage is TRBV7-4 and J usage is TRBJ1-1, with D tentatively TRBD1 (6 bases). This CDR3 spans 13 amino acids. From germline, CDR1 is SGHVT and CDR2 SQSDAQ. In nucleotides, the CDR3 is TGTGCTGTCGGGGGCGTCGGAGTGGCTGAAGCTTTCTTT. It specifies CAVGGVGVAEAFF.

The J gene is TRBJ1-1, the V gene TRBV7-9, with unresolved D. This CDR3 is 15 amino acids long. V lost 3 bases and J lost 0, with 11 bases in between. Germline V gives CDR1 SEHNR, CDR2 FQNEAQ (reference sequence). This CDR3 reads CASSFPAGMNTEAFF. The CDR3 DNA reads TGTGCCAGCAGCTTCCCAGCAGGAATGAACACTGAAGCTTTCTTT.

This clonotype has ten or more counts. This chain connects TRBV7-2 to TRBJ2-1; TRBD1 or TRBD2 may be the D gene (7 bases each). Germline V CDR1 and CDR2: SGHTA, FQGNSA. V was shortened by 5 bases and J by 7 bases, with 12 bases between the two germline ends. The CDR3 runs to 13 residues. CDR3: CASSIQGGNEQFF. Written as DNA, the CDR3 is TGTGCCAGCAGCATTCAGGGGGGGAATGAGCAGTTCTTC. The full variable domain, its missing parts supplied by reference TRBV7-2 and TRBJ2-1, is GAGVSQSPSNKVTEKGKDVELRCDPISGHTALYWYRQSLGQGLEFLIYFQGNSAPDKSGLPSDRFSAERTGGSVSTLTIQRTQQEDSAVYLCASSIQGGNEQFFGPGTRLTVL.

The genes are TRBV12-3 or TRBV12-4 and TRBJ2-1, with TRBD2 matching 7 bases. Trimming cost V 7 bases and J 7 bases; bases outside gene matches: 13. CDR3 length: 15 residues. The CDR3 region is CASTQGGGVINEQFF. CDR3 coding DNA: TGTGCCAGCACCCAAGGCGGGGGAGTGATTAATGAGCAGTTCTTC.

This clonotype has a count of ten or more. This chain joins TRBV5-4 and TRBJ2-2, with 14 bases that match TRBD2. The CDR3 contains 17 residues. The V gene's germline CDR1 is SGHNT and CDR2 YYREEE (reference sequence). The J segment lost 5 bases and the V segment lost 4 bases, leaving 7 bases of the junction unmatched. As DNA, the CDR3 is TGTGCCAGCAGCCCGACTAGCGGGAGGGTTAAGACCGGGGAGCTGTTTTTT. Its protein product is CASSPTSGRVKTGELFF. The complete variable domain, with remaining parts taken from reference TRBV5-4 and TRBJ2-2, reads ETGVTQSPTHLIKTRGQQVTLRCSSQSGHNTVSWYQQALGQGPQFIFQYYREEENGRGNFPPRFSGLQFPNYSSELNVNALELDDSALYLCASSPTSGRVKTGELFFGEGSRLTVL.

The chain carries TRBV7-9 and TRBJ1-1; 7 nucleotides match TRBD1. This CDR3 contains 13 residues. Trimming at V came to 6 bases and at J to 7 bases, leaving 8 bases not matched to a gene. CDR1 and CDR2 from the germline V gene are SEHNR and FQNEAQ (reference sequence). CDR3 sequence (DNA): TGTGCCAGCAGACAGGAGGGGGCGGTTGAAGCTTTCTTT. This gives the protein CASRQEGAVEAFF.

The V call is TRBV11-2, the J call TRBJ1-1; tentative D call: TRBD1 (6 bases). The ends were cut back, 5 bases at V and 11 bases at J, with 15 bases in the middle. Germline values: CDR1 SGHAT, CDR2 FQNNGV. CDR3 length: 12 amino acids. The CDR3 sequence is CASSVVVRGAFF. CDR3 in DNA: TGTGCCAGCAGCGTCGTGGTCAGGGGCGCTTTCTTT.

V gene TRBV7-4 combines with J gene TRBJ2-1, with D perhaps matching TRBD1 (5 bases). Trimming removed 2 bases at V and 2 bases at J, with 19 bases between. The CDR3 sequence is 18 residues long. Germline CDR1 reads SGHVT; CDR2 reads SQSDAQ. The CDR3: CASSLLPGLHLPYNEQFF. The CDR3 DNA follows: TGTGCCAGCAGCTTACTCCCAGGGCTTCATCTCCCCTACAATGAGCAGTTCTTC.

This chain uses TRBV10-3 with TRBJ2-1; 11 bases line up with TRBD2. Germline CDR1 and CDR2: ENHRY and SYGVKD. After removal of 7 bases from V and 10 bases from J, the junction contained 6 bases not matched to a gene. The CDR3 has 13 residues. The CDR3 DNA reads TGTGCCATCACACCGGGACTAGCGGTAGAGCAGTTCTTC. Translating gives CAITPGLAVEQFF.

This clonotype was counted only a few times. The chain is built from TRBV10-3 and TRBJ2-6, with TRBD1 identical over 9 bases. This CDR3 comprises 17 residues. In germline, CDR1 is ENHRY, CDR2 SYGVKD. J lost 2 bases, V lost 11 bases, and 13 bases had no gene match. DNA for the CDR3: TGTGCCTCCAAGGAGGGACAGGGTGTCCCTGGGGCCAACGTCCTGACTTTC. Amino acids: CASKEGQGVPGANVLTF.

A few counts support this clonotype. This sequence joins TRBV5-4 and TRBJ2-7, with 9 bases that match TRBD2. Germline assignment: CDR1 SGHNT and CDR2 YYREEE (reference sequence). There are 16 residues in the CDR3. Losses at the gene ends were 1 base for V and 0 bases for J; bases not matched to a gene: 5. CDR3 sequence reads: CASSLFLAGSSYEQYF. The CDR3 DNA is TGTGCCAGCAGCTTGTTCCTAGCGGGGAGCTCCTACGAGCAGTACTTC.

Many counts were recorded for this clonotype. J is TRBJ2-3 and V is TRBV7-2; D is undetermined. Germline V CDR1 and CDR2: SGHTA, FQGNSA. The germline V and J ends were trimmed by 2 bases and 4 bases, with 7 bases remaining between them. There are 13 residues in the CDR3. The CDR3 loop reads CASSLRGADTQYF. DNA for the CDR3: TGTGCCAGCAGCTTAAGAGGCGCAGATACGCAGTATTTT.

This clonotype has just a few counts. The gene calls are TRBV5-5 and TRBJ2-1; possible D gene TRBD2, 6 bases. The CDR3 sequence is 15 residues long. Trimming took 0 bases from V and 5 from J, leaving 12 bases between them. The germline CDR1 and CDR2 sequences are SGHKS and YYEKEE (reference sequence). The CDR3 sequence: CASSLAPGLDNEQFF. DNA for the CDR3: TGTGCCAGCAGCTTGGCCCCGGGACTTGACAATGAGCAGTTCTTC.

The chain uses TRBV7-9 and TRBJ2-5; TRBD2 is a possible D gene (6 bases). V lost 1 base to trimming and J lost 6 bases, with 15 bases between them. The CDR3 is 15 amino acids. CDR1 and CDR2 (germline): SEHNR, FQNEAQ (reference sequence). CDR3 nucleotide sequence: TGTGCCAGCAGCTTAGAAGGCGGGGTTCTGAAGACCCAGTACTTC. Its protein is CASSLEGGVLKTQYF. The full variable domain, with the rest looked up from reference TRBV7-9 and TRBJ2-5, is DTGVSQNPRHKITKRGQNVTFRCDPISEHNRLYWYRQTLGQGPEFLTYFQNEAQLEKSRLLSDRFSAERPKGSFSTLEIQRTEQGDSAMYLCASSLEGGVLKTQYFGPGTRLLVL.

On this clonotype itself: This may arise from a read error, as a much more abundant clone is one base away. CDR3 sequence reads: CSSSFSGQYYSEAFF. The CDR3 DNA reads as TGTTCCAGCAGCTTCTCGGGTCAGTATTACTCTGAAGCTTTCTTT. J is TRBJ1-1 and V is TRBV11-3; D unclear. The CDR3 loop spans 15 amino acids. Looked up from germline, CDR1 is SGHNT and CDR2 is YENEEA.

This clonotype was seen a few times. This chain joins TRBV7-3 and TRBJ2-6; D ambiguous. This CDR3 contains 13 residues. The V end lost 6 bases, the J end lost 4 bases, and 7 bases lay between the germline ends. From germline, CDR1 is SGHTA and CDR2 FQGTGA. In DNA form, the CDR3 reads TGTGCCAGCAGGGAAGGGGGGGCCAACGTCCTGACTTTC. This gives the protein CASREGGANVLTF.

The chain joins TRBV7-9 to TRBJ1-3, with 7 bases that match TRBD1. This CDR3 is built from 18 residues. Germline CDR1 and CDR2: SEHNR and FQNEAQ (reference sequence). J was trimmed by 0 bases and V by 0 bases; bases with no gene match: 8. Here the CDR3 reads CASSLATGTKSSGNTIYF. The CDR3 DNA sequence: TGTGCCAGCAGCTTAGCGACAGGGACGAAGAGCTCTGGAAACACCATATATTTT.